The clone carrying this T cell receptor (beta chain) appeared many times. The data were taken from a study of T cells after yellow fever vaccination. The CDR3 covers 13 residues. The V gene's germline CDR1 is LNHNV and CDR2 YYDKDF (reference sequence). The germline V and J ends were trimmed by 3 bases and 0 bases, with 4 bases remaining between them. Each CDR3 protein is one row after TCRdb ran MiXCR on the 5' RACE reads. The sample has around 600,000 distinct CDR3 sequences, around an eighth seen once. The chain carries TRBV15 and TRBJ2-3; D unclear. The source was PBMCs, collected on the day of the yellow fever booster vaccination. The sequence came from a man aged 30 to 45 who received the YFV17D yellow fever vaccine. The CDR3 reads CATSRGSTDTQYF. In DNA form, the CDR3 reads TGTGCCACCAGCAGGGGTAGCACAGATACGCAGTATTTT.